The T cell receptor beta chain under discussion was sequenced for a study of blood T cell repertoires in COVID-19. About the study: PBMCs, B-cell-depleted T cells, or T cells were the source of the cDNA or gDNA that made up the material.

Germline CDR1 SGHTA, CDR2 FQGNSA. Trimming removed 5 bases from V and 2 bases from J, with 18 bases in between. The CDR3 is 16 residues long. Profiling relied on immunoSEQ multiplex PCR, and the TCRdb table lists in-frame clones only, not all of them. Of approximately 150,000 clones detected, around 89% appear once; the ten largest clones hold more than 2%. This sequence joins TRBV7-2 and TRBJ1-2; a weak D match, TRBD1 (6 bases). The receptor's source is a man aged 65 to 85 with active COVID-19. The sample was peripheral blood. In DNA form, the CDR3 reads TGTGCCAGCAGCCCGGCGGGAGGGGGGGAAAACTATGGCTACACCTTC. Residues: CASSPAGGGENYGYTF.